One sample yielded the 8 T cell receptor beta chains listed below, sequenced in a study of T cells after posttransplantation cyclophosphamide. Sequencing was performed with immunoSEQ multiplex PCR; in TCRdb, only in-frame clones are kept and a portion is missing. Sampling found approximately 35,000 clones, none seen once. The specimen was PBMCs. These receptor sequences come from a woman in her thirties in good health and a related stem cell transplant donor.

This clone was recorded many times. The J gene is TRBJ1-5, the V gene TRBV19, with D unclear. The germline gives CDR1 LNHDA, CDR2 SQIVND (reference sequence). The CDR3 runs 13 residues. Deletions cut 6 bases from V and 6 bases from J, with 12 bases between. The CDR3, as DNA: TGTGCCAGTAGAGGGTCAGTCACTCAGCCCCAGCATTTT. The encoded protein is CASRGSVTQPQHF.

There are many counts of this clone. The rearrangement links TRBV28 to TRBJ1-6, with D perhaps matching TRBD1 (5 bases). V gave up 5 bases and J gave up 12 bases, with 8 bases separating them. Germline V gene sequence: CDR1 MDHEN, CDR2 SYDVKM. The length of the CDR3 is 11 residues. The CDR3 here is CASSGALPLHF. As DNA, the CDR3 is TGTGCCAGCAGTGGGGCCTTACCCCTCCACTTT.

This clone has at least ten counts. CDR3 sequence (DNA): TGCGCCAGCAGTGACAGGGTTAATGAGCAGTTCTTC. Encoded protein: CASSDRVNEQFF. The genes are TRBV10-1 and TRBJ2-1, with D possibly matching TRBD1 (5 bases). The CDR3 has 12 amino acids. Trimming shortened V by 3 bases and J by 7 bases, and 7 bases separated the two germline ends. CDR1 WNHNN and CDR2 SYGVQD come from the germline V gene (reference sequence).

This clone was found many times. The chain couples TRBV15 to TRBJ1-2; tentative D call: TRBD1 (6 bases). The V gene lost 0 bases and the J gene lost 8 bases, with 13 bases spanning the gap. Germline V gives CDR1 LNHNV, CDR2 YYDKDF (reference sequence). The CDR3 spans 14 residues. CDR3 nucleotide sequence: TGTGCCACCAGCAGAGATAGGGGCAGGGGAGGCTACACCTTC. Its protein is CATSRDRGRGGYTF. Full variable domain (rest looked up from reference TRBV15 and TRBJ1-2): DAMVIQNPRYQVTQFGKPVTLSCSQTLNHNVMYWYQQKSSQAPKLLFHYYDKDFNNEADTPDNFQSRRPNTSFCFLDIRSPGLGDTAMYLCATSRDRGRGGYTFGSGTRLTVV.

This clone was picked up many times. The rearrangement joins TRBV12-3 or TRBV12-4 to TRBJ2-1, with TRBD1 as a possible D gene (6 bases). V was shortened by 5 bases and J by 6 bases, with 11 bases between the two germline ends. The CDR3 contains 13 residues. The DNA for the CDR3 is TGTGCCAGCAGTCCTGGACAGATCAATGAGCAGTTCTTC. This gives the protein CASSPGQINEQFF.

This clone showed up many times. The chain has TRBV6-4 and TRBJ1-6, with TRBD1 identical over 8 bases. The ends lost 4 bases at V and 9 bases at J; junction bases unmatched: 2. This CDR3 has 13 amino acids. Looked up from germline, CDR1 is MRHNA and CDR2 is SNTAGT. The CDR3 nucleotides are TGTGCCAGCAGTGGGACAGGGACTTCACCCCTCCACTTT. Translating gives CASSGTGTSPLHF.

This clone was found many times. The chain recombines TRBV18 with TRBJ1-1, with D possibly TRBD1 on 6 matching bases. From germline, CDR1 is KGHSH and CDR2 LQKENI. The CDR3 length is 15 residues. V was trimmed by 3 bases and J by 3 bases, leaving 14 bases between them. The CDR3 DNA reads as TGTGCCAGCTCACCGATAGGACAGTCGGACACTGAAGCTTTCTTT. Translating it yields CASSPIGQSDTEAFF.

At least ten counts were recorded for this clone. This sequence joins TRBV10-3 and TRBJ2-2; no clear D gene. V was trimmed by 10 bases and J by 3 bases, leaving 15 bases between them. In germline, CDR1 is ENHRY, CDR2 SYGVKD. The CDR3 has 14 residues. CDR3 DNA: TGTGCCACCTCTCAGTCGGGTCACACCGGGGAGCTGTTTTTT. Its translation: CATSQSGHTGELFF.